The 5 T cell receptor beta chains below come from one sample, sequenced in a study of early stage breast cancer tumors (TCRdb year 2017). The library was prepared using the immunoSEQ multiplex PCR assay. TCRdb carries this immuneACCESS record with in-frame sequences only. Its versions omit some clonotypes, under half of them owing to an unresolved V gene in the studies checked, with the rest unexplained. The sample table shows about 30,000 clones, and approximately 75% are seen once. The biggest ten clones account for 33% of the sample. Material: blood. These receptors came from a person between 45 and 65 years old with breast cancer.

This clone was observed a single time. V usage is TRBV19 and J usage is TRBJ2-3, with 10 bases aligning to TRBD2. Germline assignment: CDR1 LNHDA and CDR2 SQIVND (reference sequence). The V gene end was trimmed by 1 base and the J gene end by 3 bases; junction bases not matched to a gene: 4. The CDR3 has 16 residues. CDR3 nucleotides: TGTGCCAGTAGTATAGGCTCTAGCGGGAGAACAGATACGCAGTATTTT. Translated: CASSIGSSGRTDTQYF.

This clone appeared a single time. The gene calls are TRBV5-1 and TRBJ2-2; TRBD2 matches 8 bases. J gave up 3 bases and V 2 bases, and 3 bases lay outside the gene matches. The CDR3 is 15 residues long. Germline values: CDR1 SGHRS, CDR2 YFSETQ. The CDR3 nucleotides are TGCGCCAGCAGCTTAGCGGGAGCGTACACCGGGGAGCTGTTTTTT. Translation gives CASSLAGAYTGELFF.

This clone came up once. The chain uses TRBV5-6 and TRBJ2-5; D may be TRBD1 (6 bases). This CDR3 has 14 amino acids. Between the trimmed V and J ends, which lost 4 bases and 3 bases, there was a span of 13 bases. Germline V lookup: CDR1 SGHDT, CDR2 YYEEEE. The CDR3 region is CASSTAYREETQYF. DNA for the CDR3: TGTGCCAGCAGCACTGCTTACAGGGAAGAGACCCAGTACTTC.

V and J are TRBV28 and TRBJ2-2; 7 nucleotides align to TRBD2. Trimming removed 4 bases from V and 5 bases from J; junction bases left unmatched: 7. CDR3 size: 15 residues. Germline CDR1 reads MDHEN; CDR2 reads SYDVKM. CDR3 DNA: TGTGCCAGCAGTTGGTCTAGCGGACGGACCGGGGAGCTGTTTTTT. Translation gives CASSWSSGRTGELFF.

The chain carries TRBV2 and TRBJ1-2, with unresolved D. The germline V gene has CDR1 SNHLY and CDR2 FYNNEI. Trimming stripped 0 bases from V and 3 bases from J, with 5 bases between. The CDR3 extends over 13 amino acids. CDR3 bases: TGTGCCAGCAGTGAAGCGCCTCACTATGGCTACACCTTC. Translating gives CASSEAPHYGYTF.